The source of this T cell receptor (beta chain) is a study of T cells in Graves' hyperthyroidism and ophthalmopathy. For the study at large: The authors collected peripheral blood at initial diagnosis, before any treatment. Study-level results: Most thyroid clonotypes with frequency above 0.001 were detected in blood. Through a model of 13 V-J features, ophthalmopathy was separated from stable hyperthyroidism.

Amplification yielded TCR beta CDR3 regions, with RNA transcripts as the source. Primed by the HTBI set, a first-round RT-PCR was run on the TCR CDR3. TCRdb recomputed calls from the multiplex PCR reads with MiXCR, one row per CDR3 protein. There are around 700,000 distinct CDR3 sequences in the sample; approximately 36% occur only once, and around 30% lies in the top ten. This clonotype was detected many times. Its specificity is not known. The CDR3 is made up of 13 amino acids. The germline V and J ends were trimmed by 6 bases and 1 base, with 9 bases remaining between them. From germline, CDR1 is SNHLY and CDR2 FYNNEI. Lactation, pregnancy, other autoimmune disease or uncontrolled infection excluded patients.

The source of this sequence is a woman aged 40 to 50 with Graves' hyperthyroidism. J is TRBJ1-1 and V is TRBV2, with no clear D. The specimen was blood. The CDR3 nucleotides read TGTGCCAGCAGAGTACACCCGAACACTGAAGCTTTCTTT. It codes for CASRVHPNTEAFF.